This T cell receptor (beta chain) was identified in a study of blood T cell repertoires in COVID-19. TCRdb keeps only in-frame clones here, not all; method: immunoSEQ multiplex PCR. The sample lists some 19,000 clones, roughly four fifths occurring once. Germline V lookup: CDR1 SGHDT, CDR2 YYEEEE. J was trimmed by 1 base and V by 4 bases; bases with no gene match: 11. The CDR3 contains 17 residues. The V gene is TRBV5-6, the J gene TRBJ1-2, with 9 bases that match TRBD1. Material for sequencing was peripheral blood. This receptor was obtained from a human donor in a cohort sampled during active COVID-19. Here the CDR3 reads CASSPGGQGIVNYGYTF. The CDR3 DNA sequence: TGTGCCAGCAGCCCAGGCGGACAGGGGATAGTTAACTATGGCTACACCTTC.